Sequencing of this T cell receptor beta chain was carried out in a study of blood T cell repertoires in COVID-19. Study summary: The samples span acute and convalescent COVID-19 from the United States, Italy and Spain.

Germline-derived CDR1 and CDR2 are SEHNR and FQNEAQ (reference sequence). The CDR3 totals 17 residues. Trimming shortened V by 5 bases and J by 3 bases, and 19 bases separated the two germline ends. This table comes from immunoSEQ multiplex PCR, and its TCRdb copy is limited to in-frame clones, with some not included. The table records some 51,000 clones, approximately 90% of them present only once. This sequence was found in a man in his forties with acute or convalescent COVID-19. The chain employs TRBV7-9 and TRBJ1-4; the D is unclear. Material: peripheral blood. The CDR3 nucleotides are TGTGCCAGCAGCCTTAACACAGTCTATTCACCTAATGAAAAACTGTTTTTT. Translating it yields CASSLNTVYSPNEKLFF.